The 7 T cell receptor beta chains in this list originate from one sample, sequenced in a study of blood T cell repertoires in COVID-19. TCRdb's table, derived via immunoSEQ multiplex PCR, lists solely in-frame clones and lacks some. The sample has about 74,000 clones; roughly 90% are singletons. Source material: peripheral blood. These receptor sequences come from a human donor in a cohort sampled during active COVID-19.

The rearrangement joins TRBV4-3 to TRBJ2-5, with 10 bases fitting TRBD1. V dropped 4 bases and J dropped 5; count of bases not matched to a gene: 7. Germline CDR1 is LGHNA and CDR2 is YSLEER. This CDR3 has 15 residues. This CDR3 is CASSRSTGGRETQYF. Written as DNA, the CDR3 is TGCGCCAGCAGCCGTTCGACAGGGGGCAGGGAGACCCAGTACTTC.

This clone was counted only a few times. The junction departs from germline at one end; a sequencing error may be responsible. The chain recombines TRBV2 with TRBJ2-7; 7 bases line up with TRBD1. The germline V gene encodes CDR1 SNHLY and CDR2 FYNNEI. The CDR3 is 15 amino acids. The CDR3 DNA reads as TGTGCCAGCAGTGAATTACGGACAGGCTCCCACGAGCAGTACTTC. Amino acid sequence: CASSELRTGSHEQYF.

This clone is a singleton in its sample. This chain links TRBV5-5 with TRBJ2-7, with 10 bases identical to TRBD1. The germline V gene encodes CDR1 SGHKS and CDR2 YYEKEE (reference sequence). Trimming cost V 3 bases and J 6 bases; bases outside gene matches: 15. This CDR3 contains 17 residues. The CDR3 DNA reads TGTGCCAGCAGCTACGAACCCCGGGACAGGGGCCCAGGCGAGCAGTACTTC. Amino acids: CASSYEPRDRGPGEQYF.

The rearrangement links TRBV7-8 to TRBJ2-7; D remains unclear. The CDR3 extends over 16 amino acids. Germline lookup yields CDR1 SGHVS and CDR2 FQNEAQ. The V end lost 0 bases, the J end lost 1 base, and 13 bases lay between the germline ends. CDR3 sequence reads: CASSLAIGGTSYEQYF. CDR3 DNA sequence: TGTGCCAGCAGCTTAGCGATTGGCGGCACATCCTACGAGCAGTACTTC.

CDR3 in amino acids: CASRPIYRSGGGGYTF. Written as DNA, the CDR3 is TGTGCCAGCAGGCCAATATACAGGTCGGGGGGCGGCGGCTACACCTTC. This sequence joins TRBV7-6 and TRBJ1-2; D is perhaps TRBD1 (6 bases). V shed 6 bases and J shed 8 bases, with 25 bases lying between them. CDR1 is SGHVS, CDR2 FNYEAQ, per germline. The length of the CDR3 is 16 residues.

This clone was seen a few times. V usage is TRBV29-1 and J usage is TRBJ2-7, with TRBD2 as a possible D gene (6 bases). Germline CDR1 SQVTM, CDR2 ANQGSEA. Trimming removed 1 base from V and 2 bases from J, with 9 bases in between. The CDR3 has 13 residues. The CDR3 sequence is CSVEVGGPYEQYF. CDR3 DNA sequence: TGCAGCGTTGAAGTCGGGGGACCCTACGAGCAGTACTTC.

The chain couples TRBV7-2 to TRBJ2-1; 8 nucleotides align to TRBD1. This CDR3 region has 16 residues. The V and J ends lost 0 bases and 8 bases, in that order; junction bases with no gene match: 9. The germline CDR1 and CDR2 sequences are SGHTA and FQGNSA. This CDR3 is CASSLADRGMGYEQFF. The CDR3 DNA reads as TGTGCCAGCAGCTTAGCCGACAGGGGTATGGGCTATGAGCAGTTCTTC.